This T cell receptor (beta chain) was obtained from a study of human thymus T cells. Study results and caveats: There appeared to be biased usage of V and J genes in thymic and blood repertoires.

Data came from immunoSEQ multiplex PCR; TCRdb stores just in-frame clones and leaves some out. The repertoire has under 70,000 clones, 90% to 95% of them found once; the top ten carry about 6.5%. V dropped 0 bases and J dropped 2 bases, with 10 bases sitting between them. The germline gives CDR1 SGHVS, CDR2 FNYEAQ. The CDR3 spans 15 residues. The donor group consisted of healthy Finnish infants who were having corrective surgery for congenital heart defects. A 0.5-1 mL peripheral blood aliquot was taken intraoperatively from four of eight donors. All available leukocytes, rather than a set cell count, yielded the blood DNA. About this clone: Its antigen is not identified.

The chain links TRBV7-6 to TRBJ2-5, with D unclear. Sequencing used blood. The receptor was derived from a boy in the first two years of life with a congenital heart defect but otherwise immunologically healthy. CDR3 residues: CASSLAGSRQETQYF. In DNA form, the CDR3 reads TGTGCCAGCAGCTTAGCGGGCTCCCGGCAAGAGACCCAGTACTTC.